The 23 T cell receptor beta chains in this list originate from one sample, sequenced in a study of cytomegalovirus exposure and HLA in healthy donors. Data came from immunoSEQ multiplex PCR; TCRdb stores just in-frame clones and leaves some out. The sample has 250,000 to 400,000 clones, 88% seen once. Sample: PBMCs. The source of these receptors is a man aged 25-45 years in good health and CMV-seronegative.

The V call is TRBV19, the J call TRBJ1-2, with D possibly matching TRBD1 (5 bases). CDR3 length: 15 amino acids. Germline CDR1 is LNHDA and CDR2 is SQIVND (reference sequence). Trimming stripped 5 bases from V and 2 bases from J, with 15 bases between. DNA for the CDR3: TGTGCCAGTAGTTTCGCGGAGGGACGGAACTATGGCTACACCTTC. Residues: CASSFAEGRNYGYTF.

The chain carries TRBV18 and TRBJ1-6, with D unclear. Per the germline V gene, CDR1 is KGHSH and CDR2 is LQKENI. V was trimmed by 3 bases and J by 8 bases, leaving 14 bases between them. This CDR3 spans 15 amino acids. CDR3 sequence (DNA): TGTGCCAGCTCACCGAGTCCGAACCCTCATTCACCCCTCCACTTT. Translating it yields CASSPSPNPHSPLHF.

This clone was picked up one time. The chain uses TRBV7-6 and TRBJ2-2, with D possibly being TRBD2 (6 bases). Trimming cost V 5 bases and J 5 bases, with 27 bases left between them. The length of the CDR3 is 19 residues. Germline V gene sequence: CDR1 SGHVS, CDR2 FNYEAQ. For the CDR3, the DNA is TGTGCCAGCAGCACGGGGTTATGGGGGACTCGGGGAAGGACCGGGGAGCTGTTTTTT. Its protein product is CASSTGLWGTRGRTGELFF.

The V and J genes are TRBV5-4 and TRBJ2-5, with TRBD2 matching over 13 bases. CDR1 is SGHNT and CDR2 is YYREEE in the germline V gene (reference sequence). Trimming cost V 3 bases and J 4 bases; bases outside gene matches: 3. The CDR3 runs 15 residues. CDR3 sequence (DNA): TGTGCCAGCAGCTGGGGACTAGCGGGGCTAGAGACCCAGTACTTC. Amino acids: CASSWGLAGLETQYF.

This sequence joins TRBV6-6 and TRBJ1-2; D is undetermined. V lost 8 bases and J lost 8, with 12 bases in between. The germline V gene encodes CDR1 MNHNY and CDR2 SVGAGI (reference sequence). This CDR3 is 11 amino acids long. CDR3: CASYDGGGYTF. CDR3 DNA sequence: TGTGCCAGCTATGATGGAGGGGGCTACACCTTC.

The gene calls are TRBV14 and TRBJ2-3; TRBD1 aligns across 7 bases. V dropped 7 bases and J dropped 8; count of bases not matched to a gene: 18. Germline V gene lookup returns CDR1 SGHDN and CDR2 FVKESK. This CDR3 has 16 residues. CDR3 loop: CASTESGTDLRGTQYF. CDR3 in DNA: TGTGCCAGCACCGAATCAGGGACAGACCTCCGAGGTACGCAGTATTTT.

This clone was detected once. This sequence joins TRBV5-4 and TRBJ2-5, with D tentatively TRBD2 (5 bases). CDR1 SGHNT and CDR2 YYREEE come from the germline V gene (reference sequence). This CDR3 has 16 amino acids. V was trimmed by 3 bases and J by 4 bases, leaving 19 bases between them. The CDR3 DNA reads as TGTGCCAGCAGCTCGGCGAGGACGGGGAGAGTAGAGACCCAGTACTTC. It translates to CASSSARTGRVETQYF.

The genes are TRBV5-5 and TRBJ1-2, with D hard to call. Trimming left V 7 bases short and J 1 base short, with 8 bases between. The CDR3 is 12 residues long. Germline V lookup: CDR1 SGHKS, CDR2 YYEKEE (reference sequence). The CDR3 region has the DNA TGTGCCAGCGCAGATTTTAACTATGGCTACACCTTC. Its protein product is CASADFNYGYTF.

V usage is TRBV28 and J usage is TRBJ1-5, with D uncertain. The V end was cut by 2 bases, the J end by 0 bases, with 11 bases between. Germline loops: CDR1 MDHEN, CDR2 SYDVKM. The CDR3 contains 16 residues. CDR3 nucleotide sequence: TGTGCCAGCAGTTTACCCGCAGGCTATAGCAATCAGCCCCAGCATTTT. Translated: CASSLPAGYSNQPQHF.

In nucleotides, the CDR3 is TGTGCCACCAGCGTCCGGAGGAGAGACACCGGGGAGCTGTTTTTT. Amino acid sequence: CATSVRRRDTGELFF. The V call is TRBV15, the J call TRBJ2-2; a possible D gene is TRBD2 (5 bases). This CDR3 is 15 amino acids long. V was pared by 5 bases and J by 3 bases, with 13 bases between. Germline assignment: CDR1 LNHNV and CDR2 YYDKDF (reference sequence).

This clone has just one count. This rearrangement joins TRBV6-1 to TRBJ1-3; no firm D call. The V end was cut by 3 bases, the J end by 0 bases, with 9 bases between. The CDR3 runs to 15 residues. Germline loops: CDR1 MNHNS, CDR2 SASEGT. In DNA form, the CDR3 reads TGTGCCAGCAGTGACAGATCTTTCTCTGGAAACACCATATATTTT. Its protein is CASSDRSFSGNTIYF.

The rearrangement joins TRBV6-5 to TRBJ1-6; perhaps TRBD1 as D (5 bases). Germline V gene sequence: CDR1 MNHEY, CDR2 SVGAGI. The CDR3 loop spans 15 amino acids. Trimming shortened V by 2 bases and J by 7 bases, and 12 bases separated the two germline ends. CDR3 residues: CASSYTTGDNSPLHF. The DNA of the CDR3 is TGTGCCAGCAGTTACACTACGGGGGACAATTCACCCCTCCACTTT.

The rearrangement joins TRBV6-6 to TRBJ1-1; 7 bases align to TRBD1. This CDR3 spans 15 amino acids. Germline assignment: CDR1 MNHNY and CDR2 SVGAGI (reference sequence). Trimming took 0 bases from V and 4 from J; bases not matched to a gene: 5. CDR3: CASSYSTGLITEAFF. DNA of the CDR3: TGTGCCAGCAGTTACTCGACAGGGTTGATCACTGAAGCTTTCTTT.

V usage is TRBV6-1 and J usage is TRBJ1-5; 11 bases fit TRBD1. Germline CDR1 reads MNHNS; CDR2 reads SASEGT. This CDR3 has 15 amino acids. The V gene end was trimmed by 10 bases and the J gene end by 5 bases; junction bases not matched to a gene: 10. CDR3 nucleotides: TGTGCCACCTACGAAGCGGGACAGGGGGATCAGCCCCAGCATTTT. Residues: CATYEAGQGDQPQHF.

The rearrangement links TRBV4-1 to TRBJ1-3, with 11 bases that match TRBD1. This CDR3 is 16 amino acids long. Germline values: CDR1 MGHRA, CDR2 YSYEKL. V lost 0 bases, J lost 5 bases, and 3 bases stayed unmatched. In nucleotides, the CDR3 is TGCGCCAGCAGCCAAGAGGGGACAGGGGGTAGAAACACCATATATTTT. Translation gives CASSQEGTGGRNTIYF.

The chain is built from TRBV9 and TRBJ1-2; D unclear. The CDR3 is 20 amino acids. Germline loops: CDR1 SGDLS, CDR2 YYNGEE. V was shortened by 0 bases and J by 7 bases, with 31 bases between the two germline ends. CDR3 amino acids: CASSVVVGNYGYTFGGGYTF. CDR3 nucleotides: TGTGCCAGCAGCGTAGTGGTCGGAAACTATGGCTACACCTTTGGAGGTGGCTACACCTTC. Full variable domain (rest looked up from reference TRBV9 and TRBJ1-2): DSGVTQTPKHLITATGQRVTLRCSPRSGDLSVYWYQQSLDQGLQFLIQYYNGEERAKGNILERFSAQQFPDLHSELNLSSLELGDSALYFCASSVVVGNYGYTFGGGYTFGSGTRLTVV.

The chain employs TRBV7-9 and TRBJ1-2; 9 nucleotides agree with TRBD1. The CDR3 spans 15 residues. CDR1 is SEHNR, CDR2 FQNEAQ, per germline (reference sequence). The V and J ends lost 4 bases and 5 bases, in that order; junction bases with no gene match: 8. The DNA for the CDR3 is TGTGCCAGCAGCTCCCGGGACAGGGAGTGGTATGGCTACACCTTC. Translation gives CASSSRDREWYGYTF. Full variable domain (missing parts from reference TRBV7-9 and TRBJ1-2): DTGVSQNPRHKITKRGQNVTFRCDPISEHNRLYWYRQTLGQGPEFLTYFQNEAQLEKSRLLSDRFSAERPKGSFSTLEIQRTEQGDSAMYLCASSSRDREWYGYTFGSGTRLTVV.

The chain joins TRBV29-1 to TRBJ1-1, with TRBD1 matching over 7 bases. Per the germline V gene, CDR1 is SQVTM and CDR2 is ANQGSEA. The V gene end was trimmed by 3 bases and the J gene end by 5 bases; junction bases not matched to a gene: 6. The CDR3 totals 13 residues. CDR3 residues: CSVEGTARTEAFF. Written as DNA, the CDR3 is TGCAGCGTTGAGGGGACAGCGCGGACTGAAGCTTTCTTT.

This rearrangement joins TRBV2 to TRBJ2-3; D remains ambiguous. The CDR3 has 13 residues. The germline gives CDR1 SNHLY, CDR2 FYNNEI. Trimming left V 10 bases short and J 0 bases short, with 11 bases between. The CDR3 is CATLPKSTDTQYF. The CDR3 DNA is TGTGCCACCCTACCGAAAAGCACAGATACGCAGTATTTT.

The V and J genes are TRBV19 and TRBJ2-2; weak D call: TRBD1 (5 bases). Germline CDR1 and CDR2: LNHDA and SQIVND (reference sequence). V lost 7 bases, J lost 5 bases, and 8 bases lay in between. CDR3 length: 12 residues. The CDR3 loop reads CASTGLTGELFF. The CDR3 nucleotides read TGTGCCAGTACAGGGCTGACCGGGGAGCTGTTTTTT.

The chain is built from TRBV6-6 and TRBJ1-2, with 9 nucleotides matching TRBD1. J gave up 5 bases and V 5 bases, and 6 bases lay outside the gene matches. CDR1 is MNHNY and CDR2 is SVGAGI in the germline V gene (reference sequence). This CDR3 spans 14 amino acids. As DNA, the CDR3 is TGTGCCAGCAGTCAGGACAGGGGCCTTTATGGCTACACCTTC. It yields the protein CASSQDRGLYGYTF.

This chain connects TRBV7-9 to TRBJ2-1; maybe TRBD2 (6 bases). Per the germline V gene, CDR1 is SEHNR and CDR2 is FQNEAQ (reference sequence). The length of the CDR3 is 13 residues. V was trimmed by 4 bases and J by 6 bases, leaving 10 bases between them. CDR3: CASSSDYLNEQFF. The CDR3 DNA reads TGTGCCAGCAGCTCGGACTACCTCAATGAGCAGTTCTTC.

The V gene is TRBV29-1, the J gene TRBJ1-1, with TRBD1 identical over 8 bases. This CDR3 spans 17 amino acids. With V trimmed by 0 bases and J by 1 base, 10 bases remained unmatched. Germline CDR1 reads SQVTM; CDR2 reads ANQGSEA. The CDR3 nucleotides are TGCAGCGTTGAAGATCCAGGAAGACAGGGGAGGAACACTGAAGCTTTCTTT. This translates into CSVEDPGRQGRNTEAFF.